The 27 T cell receptor beta chains in this list originate from one sample, sequenced in a study of human T cells and chemical hapten exposure. TCRdb re-analysed the RACE reads in MiXCR, keeping a single row per CDR3 protein. The sample holds about 83,000 distinct CDR3 sequences; around 7.8% are singletons and the top ten take 1.5% to 1.7%. Specified time point: patch test 1, 2 weeks after DPC sensitization. The treatment: therapeutic diphenylcyclopropenone sensitization with weekly scalp DPC. The source was whole blood, collected in connection with sensitization to the hapten diphenylcyclopropenone (DPC). The receptors were sampled from a woman in her 30s with alopecia areata. Some clones in this sample may be carry-over from other donors' samples.

This clonotype was detected ten times or more. This chain links TRBV20-1 with TRBJ1-5; unclear D gene. Germline CDR1 is DFQATT and CDR2 is SNEGSKA (reference sequence). V was pared by 4 bases and J by 2 bases, with 12 bases between. The CDR3 has 14 amino acids. CDR3: CSATIEGGNQPQHF. The CDR3 bases are TGCAGTGCTACTATCGAGGGTGGCAATCAGCCCCAGCATTTT.

Ten or more counts support this clonotype. V and J are TRBV12-3 or TRBV12-4 and TRBJ2-5; no clear D. V lost 6 bases and J 4 bases, leaving 9 bases between the germline ends. The CDR3 extends over 12 amino acids. CDR3 DNA sequence: TGTGCCAGCAGCCGCCATGGAGAGACCCAGTACTTC. It translates to CASSRHGETQYF.

This clonotype appeared many times. The chain's CDR3 is CASRRQVEAFF. The CDR3 DNA is TGTGCCAGCAGGAGACAGGTAGAAGCTTTCTTT. This chain uses TRBV6-5 with TRBJ1-1, with a weak D call TRBD1 (6 bases). This CDR3 has 11 amino acids. The germline V gene has CDR1 MNHEY and CDR2 SVGAGI. V lost 6 bases and J lost 8, with 10 bases in between.

This clonotype was seen ten or more times. The chain is built from TRBV3-1 and TRBJ2-7; D tentatively reads TRBD1 or TRBD2 (5 bases each). V shed 6 bases and J shed 3 bases, with 12 bases lying between them. In germline, CDR1 is LGHDT, CDR2 YNNKEL (reference sequence). This CDR3 has 13 residues. Here the CDR3 reads CASRPGRSYEQYF. DNA for the CDR3: TGTGCCAGCAGGCCGGGACGAAGCTACGAGCAGTACTTC.

This clonotype was seen ten or more times. The J gene is TRBJ2-7, the V gene TRBV13; the match to TRBD2 covers 9 bases. CDR1 and CDR2 (germline): PRHDT, FYEKMQ (reference sequence). V shed 5 bases, J shed 3 bases, and the junction held 11 bases outside the gene matches. This CDR3 spans 16 amino acids. For the CDR3, the DNA is TGTGCCAGCAGCCCCAGGGGGACTAGCCGCCTCTACGAGCAGTACTTC. Its protein is CASSPRGTSRLYEQYF.

This clonotype was recorded at least ten times. The rearrangement uses TRBV20-1 and TRBJ2-1; perhaps TRBD1 as D (5 bases). Germline CDR1 is DFQATT and CDR2 is SNEGSKA (reference sequence). Trimming pared 3 bases from V and 9 bases from J, leaving 12 bases between. This CDR3 has 12 amino acids. The CDR3 DNA reads as TGCAGTGCTAGCTCCAGGGTCGGTGAGCAGTTCTTC. Its protein product is CSASSRVGEQFF.

The chain has TRBV10-3 and TRBJ2-3; TRBD1 is a possible D gene (6 bases). Trimming stripped 6 bases from V and 2 bases from J, with 12 bases between. The CDR3 sequence is 14 residues long. Germline-derived CDR1 and CDR2 are ENHRY and SYGVKD. This CDR3 reads CAIRNRDNTDTQYF. The CDR3 region has the DNA TGTGCCATCAGAAACCGGGACAACACAGATACGCAGTATTTT.

This clonotype occurred many times. The chain is built from TRBV10-3 and TRBJ2-7; D is undetermined. Germline V gene data show CDR1 as ENHRY and CDR2 as SYGVKD. This CDR3 comprises 13 residues. Trimming left V 7 bases short and J 4 bases short, with 14 bases between. DNA for the CDR3: TGTGCCATCAAAAACGTAGGTCTATACGAGCAGTACTTC. Protein sequence: CAIKNVGLYEQYF.

This clonotype was seen ten or more times. The CDR3 DNA follows: TGTGCCAGCAGCAAGGACGGGAACACTGAAGCTTTCTTT. Translated: CASSKDGNTEAFF. The chain links TRBV7-2 to TRBJ1-1; D is ambiguous. V was clipped by 5 bases and J by 1 base, with 8 bases between them. CDR1 is SGHTA and CDR2 is FQGNSA in the germline V gene. This CDR3 region has 13 residues. Full variable domain (missing parts from reference TRBV7-2 and TRBJ1-1): GAGVSQSPSNKVTEKGKDVELRCDPISGHTALYWYRQSLGQGLEFLIYFQGNSAPDKSGLPSDRFSAERTGGSVSTLTIQRTQQEDSAVYLCASSKDGNTEAFFGQGTRLTVV.

This clonotype was seen at least ten times. The genes are TRBV29-1 and TRBJ1-1; no definite D call. The CDR3 is made up of 12 amino acids. V lost 4 bases to trimming and J lost 3 bases, with 9 bases between them. Per germline, CDR1 SQVTM and CDR2 ANQGSEA. In DNA form, the CDR3 reads TGCAGCGTTGGAAGGCTGTACACTGAAGCTTTCTTT. This sequence encodes CSVGRLYTEAFF.

This clonotype was observed many times. The genes are TRBV29-1 and TRBJ2-6, with 7 nucleotides matching TRBD1. This CDR3 has 14 residues. V lost 5 bases to trimming and J lost 2 bases; unmatched junction nucleotides: 3. CDR1 SQVTM and CDR2 ANQGSEA come from the germline V gene. CDR3 nucleotides: TGCAGCGTTTTTACAGGGGCTGGGGCCAACGTCCTGACTTTC. It is translated as CSVFTGAGANVLTF.

This chain uses TRBV6-5 with TRBJ2-7; D is tentatively TRBD1 or TRBD2 (5 bases each). The V end was cut by 8 bases, the J end by 4 bases, with 12 bases between. Germline values: CDR1 MNHEY, CDR2 SVGAGI. This CDR3 region has 12 residues. CDR3 sequence: CASGGVRYEQYF. Written as DNA, the CDR3 is TGTGCCAGCGGGGGAGTCAGGTACGAGCAGTACTTC.

This clonotype turned up a few times. V gene TRBV20-1 combines with J gene TRBJ2-3; TRBD2 matches 14 bases. V lost 1 base and J lost 5; bases outside the gene matches: 5. The CDR3 has 16 residues. Germline V gene data show CDR1 as DFQATT and CDR2 as SNEGSKA (reference sequence). This chain's CDR3 is CSARVTSGGGLDTQYF. The CDR3 region has the DNA TGCAGTGCTAGAGTGACTAGCGGGGGGGGTTTAGATACGCAGTATTTT.

This clonotype was recorded many times. The CDR3 loop is CSVELQVEDTEAFF. The CDR3 DNA reads TGCAGCGTTGAGCTCCAAGTGGAGGACACTGAAGCTTTCTTT. The genes are TRBV29-1 and TRBJ1-1; no reliable D call. This CDR3 is 14 amino acids long. The germline V and J ends were trimmed by 3 bases and 3 bases, with 14 bases remaining between them. Germline lookup yields CDR1 SQVTM and CDR2 ANQGSEA.

This chain connects TRBV5-1 to TRBJ2-5; no reliable D call. V lost 1 base and J 2 bases, leaving 9 bases between the germline ends. The germline V gene has CDR1 SGHRS and CDR2 YFSETQ. The CDR3 contains 14 residues. The CDR3, as DNA: TGCGCCAGCAGCTTGCTAGAAGTACAAGAGACCCAGTACTTC. Translating it yields CASSLLEVQETQYF.

This clonotype was recorded many times. V usage is TRBV3-1 and J usage is TRBJ2-2; unclear D gene. This CDR3 comprises 13 residues. The V gene's germline CDR1 is LGHDT and CDR2 YNNKEL (reference sequence). With 2 bases removed from V and 3 bases from J, the gap between germline ends came to 4 bases. CDR3 region: CASSQQYTGELFF. The CDR3 DNA is TGTGCCAGCAGCCAACAATACACCGGGGAGCTGTTTTTT.

This clonotype was seen repeatedly, ten times or more. The gene calls are TRBV29-1 and TRBJ1-1, with unresolved D. The V gene lost 6 bases and the J gene lost 0 bases, with 8 bases spanning the gap. In germline, CDR1 is SQVTM, CDR2 ANQGSEA. The CDR3 runs to 12 residues. This CDR3 reads CSVRTLNTEAFF. For the CDR3, the DNA is TGCAGCGTAAGAACACTGAACACTGAAGCTTTCTTT.

This clonotype has only a few counts. The rearrangement links TRBV12-5 to TRBJ2-5; no definite D call. CDR3 length: 14 amino acids. V was trimmed by 1 base and J by 2 bases, leaving 8 bases between them. Germline V gene sequence: CDR1 LGHNT, CDR2 FRNRAP. The CDR3 DNA reads as TGTGCTAGTGGTTTGGAGCGAAGACAAGAGACCCAGTACTTC. It specifies CASGLERRQETQYF.

J is TRBJ1-2 and V is TRBV5-4, with D unclear. Germline values: CDR1 SGHNT, CDR2 YYREEE (reference sequence). The V end lost 4 bases, the J end lost 1 base, and 8 bases lay between the germline ends. The length of the CDR3 is 13 residues. CDR3 bases: TGTGCCAGCAGCCCTATGAGTAACTATGGCTACACCTTC. Its translation: CASSPMSNYGYTF.

This clonotype was counted ten times or more. V gene TRBV29-1 combines with J gene TRBJ1-1, with 7 bases lining up with TRBD1. With 6 bases clipped from V and 0 bases from J, the junction kept 4 bases outside the gene matches. This CDR3 spans 13 amino acids. Germline CDR1 reads SQVTM; CDR2 reads ANQGSEA. The CDR3 is CSVGGTVNTEAFF. The CDR3 region has the DNA TGCAGCGTCGGGGGGACAGTGAACACTGAAGCTTTCTTT.

This clonotype was found many times. This chain links TRBV18 with TRBJ1-4, with D uncertain. Germline V lookup: CDR1 KGHSH, CDR2 LQKENI. V lost 0 bases, J lost 7 bases, and 12 bases lay in between. The CDR3 runs to 15 residues. As DNA, the CDR3 is TGTGCCAGCTCACCACCAGGAGACGGTGCTGAAAAACTGTTTTTT. It specifies CASSPPGDGAEKLFF.

A note on this clonotype: This clone may be a read error of a much larger clone one base away. The V call is TRBV10-3, the J call TRBJ2-7; D might be TRBD1 (5 bases). The CDR3 loop spans 14 amino acids. Germline V gene lookup returns CDR1 ENHRY and CDR2 SYGVKD. Written as DNA, the CDR3 is TGTGTCATCAGTGATATCGACAGACTGTACGAGCAGTACTTC. This sequence encodes CVISDIDRLYEQYF.

The chain has TRBV2 and TRBJ2-1; tentatively, D is TRBD1 or TRBD2 (5 bases each). Germline-derived CDR1 and CDR2 are SNHLY and FYNNEI. Trimming took 7 bases from V and 3 from J, leaving 25 bases between them. This CDR3 is built from 18 residues. The CDR3 DNA is TGTGCCAGCACTCATGCCAAGATCGGGACCCGGGGCTACAATGAGCAGTTCTTC. Encoded protein: CASTHAKIGTRGYNEQFF.

This chain connects TRBV7-6 to TRBJ1-2; D ambiguous. CDR1 SGHVS and CDR2 FNYEAQ come from the germline V gene. The length of the CDR3 is 15 residues. Trimming stripped 0 bases from V and 5 bases from J, with 13 bases between. The CDR3 spells CASSLAMGMRYGYTF. The CDR3 DNA follows: TGTGCCAGCAGCTTAGCGATGGGGATGCGGTATGGCTACACCTTC.

At least ten counts were recorded for this clonotype. This sequence joins TRBV29-1 and TRBJ1-1; a weak D match, TRBD1 (6 bases). The CDR3 contains 12 residues. Germline CDR1 is SQVTM and CDR2 is ANQGSEA. Trimming took 5 bases from V and 1 from J, leaving 8 bases between them. CDR3 sequence reads: CSVRTENTEAFF. Written as DNA, the CDR3 is TGCAGCGTTCGGACAGAGAACACTGAAGCTTTCTTT.

The sample holds a few counts of this clonotype. The chain combines TRBV20-1 with TRBJ1-2; no definite D call. Germline-derived CDR1 and CDR2 are DFQATT and SNEGSKA (reference sequence). The V gene lost 7 bases and the J gene lost 4 bases, with 13 bases spanning the gap. The length of the CDR3 is 12 residues. The CDR3 DNA reads TGCAGTGTCGGGGTTGGCCCCTATGGCTACACCTTC. It translates to CSVGVGPYGYTF.

This clonotype was observed many times. The J gene is TRBJ2-3, the V gene TRBV5-1, with TRBD2 identical over 7 bases. V trimming: 4 bases; J trimming: 4 bases; junction bases outside the gene matches: 15. Germline CDR1 SGHRS, CDR2 YFSETQ. CDR3 length equals 17 residues. The chain's CDR3 is CASSDPGPGGVPDTQYF. The CDR3 DNA reads as TGCGCCAGCAGCGATCCGGGGCCGGGGGGAGTGCCAGATACGCAGTATTTT.